This TCR beta chain was sequenced in a study of T cell responses to AZD1222 COVID-19 vaccine. Whole-study findings and limits: Most donors were white British and more were female, and clonal diversity was possibly underestimated. Variant regions that are unmutated are reportedly the target of nearly half of spike-specific TCRs. Vaccine-associated CD4 TCRs spanned spike, dominant at 160-218 and 743-854. Without day 14 samples, only post-peak T cell repertoires were studied.

Points on this clone: The antigen remains unidentified.

CDR3 length: 12 amino acids. Germline V gives CDR1 GTSNPN, CDR2 SVGIG (reference sequence). The ends were cut back, 7 bases at V and 5 bases at J, with 15 bases in the middle. The table came from immunoSEQ multiplex PCR; TCRdb's copy has only in-frame clones and leaves some out. The table lists approximately 130,000 clones, around 85% of them singletons. This chain uses TRBV30 with TRBJ2-7; D might be TRBD2 (6 bases). Material: peripheral blood, obtained on day 0 of AZD1222 vaccination. The receptor's source is an adult in good health. The CDR3 protein is CALIRDWDEQYF. As DNA, the CDR3 is TGTGCCTTGATCCGGGACTGGGACGAGCAGTACTTC.